This TCR beta chain was captured by sequencing in a study of CD8 T cells in Susac syndrome. At the level of the study: Patients with Susac syndrome were therapy-naive, on corticosteroids, or on intravenous immunoglobulin alone at blood draw. Findings and limits, study-wide: A relatively small number of individuals underwent TCR sequencing and HLA analysis.

TEMRA cells were FACS-enriched, while CD8+ and CD4+ T cells were negatively isolated. The RNA input was about 0.5 to 1 ug, and it was reverse transcribed with random hexamers. TCRdb redid the calling of the immunoSEQ multiplex PCR reads with MiXCR, one entry per CDR3 protein. The sample has hundreds of thousands of distinct CDR3 sequences; over 90% are singletons. About this clonotype itself: Its antigen is currently unknown.

The TCR comes from a human donor with Susac syndrome. Input material: CD4+ T cells from PBMCs.

The CDR3 sequence: CASSLRGGSYEQYF. The DNA of the CDR3 is TGTGCCAGCAGTTTAAGGGGCGGCTCCTACGAGCAGTACTTC. The chain couples TRBV27 to TRBJ2-7; tentatively, D is TRBD1 (5 bases). The V gene lost 2 bases and the J gene lost 0 bases, with 8 bases spanning the gap. Germline V gene lookup returns CDR1 MNHEY and CDR2 SMNVEV (reference sequence). This CDR3 contains 14 residues.